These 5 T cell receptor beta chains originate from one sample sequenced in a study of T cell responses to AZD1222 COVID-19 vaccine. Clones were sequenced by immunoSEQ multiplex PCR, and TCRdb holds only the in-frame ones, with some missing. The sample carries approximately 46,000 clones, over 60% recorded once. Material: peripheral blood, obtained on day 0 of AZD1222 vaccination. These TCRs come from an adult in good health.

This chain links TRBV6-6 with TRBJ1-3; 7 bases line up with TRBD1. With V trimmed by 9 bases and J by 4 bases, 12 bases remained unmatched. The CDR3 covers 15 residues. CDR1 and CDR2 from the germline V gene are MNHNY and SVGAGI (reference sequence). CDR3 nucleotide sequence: TGTGCCAGTCGACAGGGCAATCTTCAGGGAAACACCATATATTTT. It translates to CASRQGNLQGNTIYF.

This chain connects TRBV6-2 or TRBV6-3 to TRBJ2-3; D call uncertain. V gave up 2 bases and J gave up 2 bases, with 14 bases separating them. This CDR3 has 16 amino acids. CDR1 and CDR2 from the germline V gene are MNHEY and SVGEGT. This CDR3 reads CASSYLRALFTDTQYF. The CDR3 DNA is TGTGCCAGCAGTTACCTCCGGGCCCTTTTCACAGATACGCAGTATTTT.

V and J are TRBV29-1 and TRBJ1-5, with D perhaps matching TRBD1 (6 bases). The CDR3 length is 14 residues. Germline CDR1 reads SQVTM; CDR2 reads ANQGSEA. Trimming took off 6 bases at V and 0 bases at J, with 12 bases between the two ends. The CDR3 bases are TGCAGCGTCGGAGGACAGTATAGCAATCAGCCCCAGCATTTT. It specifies CSVGGQYSNQPQHF.

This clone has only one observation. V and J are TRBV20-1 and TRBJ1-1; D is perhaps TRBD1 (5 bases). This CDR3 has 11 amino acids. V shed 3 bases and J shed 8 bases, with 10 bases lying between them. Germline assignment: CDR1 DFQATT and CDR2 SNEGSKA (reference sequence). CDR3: CSARENREAFF. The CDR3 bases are TGCAGTGCTAGGGAGAACAGGGAAGCTTTCTTT.

The CDR3 DNA is TGTGCCAGCAGTTTGGAGGGTCGTATTAACTATGGCTACACCTTC. Residues: CASSLEGRINYGYTF. This chain uses TRBV28 with TRBJ1-2; no clear D gene. From germline, CDR1 is MDHEN and CDR2 SYDVKM. V lost 3 bases, J lost 1 base, and 12 bases lay in between. The CDR3 contains 15 residues.